This TCR beta chain was sequenced in a study of T cell responses to AZD1222 COVID-19 vaccine. Study summary: Second doses that came at about 4 or about 12 weeks were put together.

Clones were sequenced by immunoSEQ multiplex PCR, and TCRdb holds only the in-frame ones, with some missing. The table records about 57,000 clones, 65% to 90% of them present only once. General study results and limits: Donors in the cohort were predominantly white British and more often female, and clonal diversity was possibly underestimated. It was only six AZD1222 recipients who were seropositive at baseline.

V was cut by 3 bases and J by 8 bases, with 10 bases left in between. The CDR3 runs 12 residues. With respect to this clone: As yet, its antigen is unknown.

This sequence originates from an adult in good health. The chain joins TRBV12-3 or TRBV12-4 to TRBJ1-1; no definite D call. Here the sequenced sample was peripheral blood, taken on day 0 of AZD1222 vaccination. The CDR3 loop is CASSFWNSEAFF. DNA for the CDR3: TGTGCCAGCAGTTTTTGGAATTCAGAAGCTTTCTTT.